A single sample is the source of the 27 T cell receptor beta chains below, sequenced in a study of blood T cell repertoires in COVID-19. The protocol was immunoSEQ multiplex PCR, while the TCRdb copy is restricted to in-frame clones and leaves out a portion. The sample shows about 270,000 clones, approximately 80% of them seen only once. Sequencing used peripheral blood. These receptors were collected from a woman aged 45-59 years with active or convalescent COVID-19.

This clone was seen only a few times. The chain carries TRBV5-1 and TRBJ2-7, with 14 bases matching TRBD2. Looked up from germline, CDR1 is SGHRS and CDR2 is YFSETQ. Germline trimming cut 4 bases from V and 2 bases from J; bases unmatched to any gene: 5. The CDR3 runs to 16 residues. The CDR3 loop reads CASSAQGLAGAYEQYF. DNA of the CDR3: TGCGCCAGCAGCGCACAGGGACTAGCGGGAGCCTACGAGCAGTACTTC.

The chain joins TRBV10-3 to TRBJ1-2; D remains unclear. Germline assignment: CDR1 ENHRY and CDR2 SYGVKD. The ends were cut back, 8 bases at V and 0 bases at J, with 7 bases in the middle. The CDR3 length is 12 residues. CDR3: CAIGASNYGYTF. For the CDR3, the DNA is TGTGCCATCGGAGCGTCTAACTATGGCTACACCTTC.

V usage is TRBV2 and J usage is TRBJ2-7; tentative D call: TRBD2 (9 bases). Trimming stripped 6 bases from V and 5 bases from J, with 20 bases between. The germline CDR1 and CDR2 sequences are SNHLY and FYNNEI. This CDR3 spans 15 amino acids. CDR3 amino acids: CASRSRGRGRDEQYF. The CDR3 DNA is TGTGCCAGCAGGAGCAGGGGGCGCGGGAGGGACGAGCAGTACTTC.

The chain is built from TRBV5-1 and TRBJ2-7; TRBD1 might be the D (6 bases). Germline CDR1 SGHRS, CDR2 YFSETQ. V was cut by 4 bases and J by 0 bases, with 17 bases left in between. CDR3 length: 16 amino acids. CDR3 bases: TGCGCCAGCAGCGCGTACAGGGTCTCTTCCTCCTACGAGCAGTACTTC. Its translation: CASSAYRVSSSYEQYF.

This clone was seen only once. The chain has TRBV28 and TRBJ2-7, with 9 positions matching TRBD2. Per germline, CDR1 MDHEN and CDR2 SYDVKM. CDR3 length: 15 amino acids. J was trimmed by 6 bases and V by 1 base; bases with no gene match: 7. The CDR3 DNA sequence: TGTGCCAGCAGTTTATACAGGGCGGGGGGGTTCGAGCAGTACTTC. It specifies CASSLYRAGGFEQYF.

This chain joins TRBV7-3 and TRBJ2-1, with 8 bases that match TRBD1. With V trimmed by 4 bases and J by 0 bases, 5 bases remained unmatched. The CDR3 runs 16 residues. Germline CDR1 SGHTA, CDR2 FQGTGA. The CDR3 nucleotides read TGTGCCAGCAGCTCAATAGACAGGGGCTCCTACAATGAGCAGTTCTTC. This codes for CASSSIDRGSYNEQFF.

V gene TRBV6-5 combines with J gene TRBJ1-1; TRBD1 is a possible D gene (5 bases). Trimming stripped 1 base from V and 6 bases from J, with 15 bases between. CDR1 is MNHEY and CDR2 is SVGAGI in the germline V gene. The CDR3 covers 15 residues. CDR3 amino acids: CASSYFRGSGAEAFF. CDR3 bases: TGTGCCAGCAGTTACTTTCGGGGGTCTGGGGCTGAAGCTTTCTTT.

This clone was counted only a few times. In DNA form, the CDR3 reads TGTGCCACCAGCAGAGATGAGGGAGTCGAGCAGTACTTC. Translated, it gives CATSRDEGVEQYF. The V gene is TRBV15, the J gene TRBJ2-7, with D maybe TRBD2 (5 bases). The CDR3 sequence is 13 residues long. Per germline, CDR1 LNHNV and CDR2 YYDKDF (reference sequence). Trimming pared 0 bases from V and 6 bases from J, leaving 9 bases between.

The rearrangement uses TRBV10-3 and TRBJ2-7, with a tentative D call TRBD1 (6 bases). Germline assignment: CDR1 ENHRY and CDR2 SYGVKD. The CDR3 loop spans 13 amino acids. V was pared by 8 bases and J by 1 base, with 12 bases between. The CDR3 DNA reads TGTGCCATCCTCCCGGACAGTTCCTACGAGCAGTACTTC. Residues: CAILPDSSYEQYF.

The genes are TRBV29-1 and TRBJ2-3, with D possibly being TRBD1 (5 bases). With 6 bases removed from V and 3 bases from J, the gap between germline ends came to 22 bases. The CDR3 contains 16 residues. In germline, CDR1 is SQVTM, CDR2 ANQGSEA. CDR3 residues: CSVSQGQGVKTDTQYF. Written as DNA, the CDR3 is TGCAGCGTCTCCCAAGGGCAGGGTGTAAAGACAGATACGCAGTATTTT.

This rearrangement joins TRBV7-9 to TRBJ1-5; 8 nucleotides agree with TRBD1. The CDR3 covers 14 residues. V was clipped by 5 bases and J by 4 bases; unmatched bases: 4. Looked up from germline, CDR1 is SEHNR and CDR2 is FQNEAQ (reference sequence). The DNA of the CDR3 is TGTGCCAGCAGCCAGGGGGCAGGAAATCAGCCCCAGCATTTT. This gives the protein CASSQGAGNQPQHF.

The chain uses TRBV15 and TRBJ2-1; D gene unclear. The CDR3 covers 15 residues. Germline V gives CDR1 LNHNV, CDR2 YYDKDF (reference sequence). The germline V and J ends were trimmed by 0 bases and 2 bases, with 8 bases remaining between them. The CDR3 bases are TGTGCCACCAGCAGAGACAGATTCACCTACAATGAGCAGTTCTTC. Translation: CATSRDRFTYNEQFF.

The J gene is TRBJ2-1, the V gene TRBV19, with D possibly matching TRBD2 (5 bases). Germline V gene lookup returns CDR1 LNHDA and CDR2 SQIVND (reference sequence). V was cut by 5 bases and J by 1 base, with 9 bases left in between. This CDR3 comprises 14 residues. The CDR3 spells CASSYGVSYNEQFF. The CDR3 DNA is TGTGCCAGTAGTTACGGGGTTTCCTACAATGAGCAGTTCTTC.

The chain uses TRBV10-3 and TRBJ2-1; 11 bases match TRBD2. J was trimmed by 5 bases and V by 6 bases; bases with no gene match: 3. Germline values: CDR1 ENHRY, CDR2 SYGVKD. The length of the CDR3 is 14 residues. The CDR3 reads CAIRSTSGNNEQFF. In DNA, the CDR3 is TGTGCCATCAGGTCGACTAGCGGGAACAATGAGCAGTTCTTC.

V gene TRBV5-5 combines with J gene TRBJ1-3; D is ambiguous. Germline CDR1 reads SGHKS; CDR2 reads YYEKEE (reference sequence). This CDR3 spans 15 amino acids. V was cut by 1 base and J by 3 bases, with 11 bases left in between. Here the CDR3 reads CASSLLQDYGNTIYF. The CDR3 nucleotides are TGTGCCAGCAGCTTGCTGCAGGACTATGGAAACACCATATATTTT.

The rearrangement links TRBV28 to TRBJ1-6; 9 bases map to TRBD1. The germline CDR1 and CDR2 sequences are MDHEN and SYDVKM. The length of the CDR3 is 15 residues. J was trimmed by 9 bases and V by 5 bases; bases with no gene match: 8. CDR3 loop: CASSHGDRESSPLHF. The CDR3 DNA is TGTGCCAGCAGTCACGGGGACAGGGAAAGTTCACCCCTCCACTTT. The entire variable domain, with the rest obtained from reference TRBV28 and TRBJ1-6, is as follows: DVKVTQSSRYLVKRTGEKVFLECVQDMDHENMFWYRQDPGLGLRLIYFSYDVKMKEKGDIPEGYSVSREKKERFSLILESASTNQTSMYLCASSHGDRESSPLHFGNGTRLTVT.

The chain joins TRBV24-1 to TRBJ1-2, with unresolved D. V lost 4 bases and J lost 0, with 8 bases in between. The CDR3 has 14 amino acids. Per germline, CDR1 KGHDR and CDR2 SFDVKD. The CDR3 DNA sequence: TGTGCCACCAGTGAAGGCGGTTCTAACTATGGCTACACCTTC. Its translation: CATSEGGSNYGYTF.

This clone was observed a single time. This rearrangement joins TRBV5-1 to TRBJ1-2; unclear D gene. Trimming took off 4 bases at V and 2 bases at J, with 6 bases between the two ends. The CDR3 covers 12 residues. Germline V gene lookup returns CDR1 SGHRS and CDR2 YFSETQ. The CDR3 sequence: CASSAMNYGYTF. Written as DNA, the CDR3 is TGCGCCAGCAGCGCTATGAACTATGGCTACACCTTC.

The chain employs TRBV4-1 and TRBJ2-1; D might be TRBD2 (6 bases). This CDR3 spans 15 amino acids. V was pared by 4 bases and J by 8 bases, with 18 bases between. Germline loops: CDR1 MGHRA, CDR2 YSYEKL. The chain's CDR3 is CASSRSGPGVDEQFF. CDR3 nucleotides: TGCGCCAGCAGCCGGAGCGGGCCGGGGGTCGATGAGCAGTTCTTC.

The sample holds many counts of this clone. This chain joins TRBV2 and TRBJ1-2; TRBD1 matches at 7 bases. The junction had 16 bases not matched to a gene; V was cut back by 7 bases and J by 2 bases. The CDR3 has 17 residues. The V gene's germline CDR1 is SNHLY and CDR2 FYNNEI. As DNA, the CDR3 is TGTGCCAGCACCCTTAGAGGAGGGGGCTTAGGGAACTATGGCTACACCTTC. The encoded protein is CASTLRGGGLGNYGYTF.

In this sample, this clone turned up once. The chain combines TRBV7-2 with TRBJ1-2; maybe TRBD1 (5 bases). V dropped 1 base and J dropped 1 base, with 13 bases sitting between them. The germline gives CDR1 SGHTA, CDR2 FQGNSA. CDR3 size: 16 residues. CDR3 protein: CASSLGFRQRNYGYTF. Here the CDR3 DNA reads TGTGCCAGCAGCTTAGGATTCCGACAGCGTAACTATGGCTACACCTTC.

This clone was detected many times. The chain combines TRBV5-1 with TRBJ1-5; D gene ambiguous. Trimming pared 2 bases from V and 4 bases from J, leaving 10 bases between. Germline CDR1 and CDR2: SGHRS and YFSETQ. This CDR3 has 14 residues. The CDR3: CASSFSGSNQPQHF. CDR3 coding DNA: TGCGCCAGCAGCTTTTCAGGTTCAAATCAGCCCCAGCATTTT.

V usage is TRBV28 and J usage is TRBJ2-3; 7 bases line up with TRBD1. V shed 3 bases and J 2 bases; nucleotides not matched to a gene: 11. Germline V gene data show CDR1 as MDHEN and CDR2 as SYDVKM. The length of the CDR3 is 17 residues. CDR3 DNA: TGTGCCAGCAGTTTGTTAAAGGGGGCGGGCCCCACAGATACGCAGTATTTT. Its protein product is CASSLLKGAGPTDTQYF.

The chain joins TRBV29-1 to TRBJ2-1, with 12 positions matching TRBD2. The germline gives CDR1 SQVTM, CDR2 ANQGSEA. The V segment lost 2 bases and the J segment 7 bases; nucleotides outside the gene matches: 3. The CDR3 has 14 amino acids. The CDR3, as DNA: TGCAGCGTTGAACTAGCGGGAGGGAGGAATGAGCAGTTCTTC. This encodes CSVELAGGRNEQFF.

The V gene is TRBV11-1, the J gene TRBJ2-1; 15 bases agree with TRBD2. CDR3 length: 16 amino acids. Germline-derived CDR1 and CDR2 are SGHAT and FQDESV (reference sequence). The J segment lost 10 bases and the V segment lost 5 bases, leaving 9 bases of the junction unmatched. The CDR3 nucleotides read TGTGCCAGCAGCCTACGGACTAGCGGGAGGGCTCGGGAGCAGTTCTTC. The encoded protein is CASSLRTSGRAREQFF.

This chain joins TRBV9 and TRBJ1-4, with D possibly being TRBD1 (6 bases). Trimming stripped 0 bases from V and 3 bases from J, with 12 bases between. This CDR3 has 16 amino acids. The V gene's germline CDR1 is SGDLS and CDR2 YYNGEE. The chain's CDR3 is CASSVGTDRSNEKLFF. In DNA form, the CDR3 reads TGTGCCAGCAGCGTAGGGACCGACAGGTCTAATGAAAAACTGTTTTTT.

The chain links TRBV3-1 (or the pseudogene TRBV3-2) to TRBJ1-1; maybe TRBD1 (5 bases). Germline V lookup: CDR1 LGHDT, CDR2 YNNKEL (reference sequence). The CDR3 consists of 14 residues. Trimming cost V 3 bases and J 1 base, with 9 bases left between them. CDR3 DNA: TGTGCCAGCAGCCAGGTAACAGGGAACACTGAAGCTTTCTTT. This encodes CASSQVTGNTEAFF.